This T cell receptor (beta chain) was identified in a study of cytomegalovirus exposure and HLA in healthy donors. The PCR used 60 Vbeta and 13 Jbeta primers. The assay was immunoSEQ multiplex PCR, and TCRdb's table has in-frame clones only and misses some. The top ten clones hold around 7.7% of a sample with 150,000 or so clones, about 75% of them seen once. Study-level points and caveats: The authors assumed roughly uniform sequencing depth across donors for presence/absence analyses. Later on, a genetic analysis was performed. It linked a missense variant in DCLRE1C with V- and J-gene trimming of TCR beta. Common viral pathogens were later found to be apparently linked to several of the most significant clusters. According to the study, roughly 160 TCR beta chains were cytomegalovirus-associated.

This CDR3 contains 12 residues. Germline CDR1 and CDR2: MDHEN and SYDVKM. Trimming cost V 8 bases and J 4 bases, with 11 bases left between them. This clone was counted only a few times. The antigen is not known. The chain carries TRBV28 and TRBJ1-2, with D possibly being TRBD1 (6 bases). Source material: PBMCs. The receptor comes from a woman aged 40 to 55 in good health and CMV-seropositive. The CDR3, as DNA: TGTGCCAGCCTTGGACAGCTCTATGGCTACACCTTC. Its translation is CASLGQLYGYTF.